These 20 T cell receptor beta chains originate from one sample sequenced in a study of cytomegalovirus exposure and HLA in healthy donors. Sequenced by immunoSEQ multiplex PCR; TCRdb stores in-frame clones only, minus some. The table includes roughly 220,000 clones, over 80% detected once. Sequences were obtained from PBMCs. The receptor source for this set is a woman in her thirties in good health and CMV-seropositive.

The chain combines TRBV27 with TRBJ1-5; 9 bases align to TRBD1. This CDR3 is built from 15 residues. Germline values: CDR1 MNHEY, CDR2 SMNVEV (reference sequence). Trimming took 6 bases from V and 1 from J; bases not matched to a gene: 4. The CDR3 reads CASRPGTGSNQPQHF. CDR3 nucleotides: TGTGCCAGCAGACCGGGGACAGGGAGCAATCAGCCCCAGCATTTT.

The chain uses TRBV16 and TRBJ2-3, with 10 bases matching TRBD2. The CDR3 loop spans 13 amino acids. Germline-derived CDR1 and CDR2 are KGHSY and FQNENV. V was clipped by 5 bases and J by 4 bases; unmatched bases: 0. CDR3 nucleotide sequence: TGTGCCAGCAGCGGACTAGCGGCAGATACGCAGTATTTT. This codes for CASSGLAADTQYF.

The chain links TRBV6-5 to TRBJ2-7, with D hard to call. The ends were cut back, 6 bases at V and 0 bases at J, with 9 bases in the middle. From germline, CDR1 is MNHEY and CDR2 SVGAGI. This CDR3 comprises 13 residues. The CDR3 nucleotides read TGTGCCAGCAGGGTACAGTCCTCCTACGAGCAGTACTTC. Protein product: CASRVQSSYEQYF.

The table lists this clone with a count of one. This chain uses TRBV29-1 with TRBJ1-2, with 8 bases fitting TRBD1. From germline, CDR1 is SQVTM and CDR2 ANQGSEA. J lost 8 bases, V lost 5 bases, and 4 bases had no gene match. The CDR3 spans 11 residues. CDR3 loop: CSVQGAQGYTF. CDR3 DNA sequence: TGCAGCGTTCAGGGGGCGCAAGGCTACACCTTC.

CDR3 sequence (DNA): TGTGCCAGTACCTCGGACTTCATGAACACTGAAGCTTTCTTT. Protein product: CASTSDFMNTEAFF. This sequence joins TRBV19 and TRBJ1-1; no clear D. Trimming shortened V by 7 bases and J by 0 bases, and 12 bases separated the two germline ends. Per germline, CDR1 LNHDA and CDR2 SQIVND (reference sequence). The CDR3 spans 14 residues.

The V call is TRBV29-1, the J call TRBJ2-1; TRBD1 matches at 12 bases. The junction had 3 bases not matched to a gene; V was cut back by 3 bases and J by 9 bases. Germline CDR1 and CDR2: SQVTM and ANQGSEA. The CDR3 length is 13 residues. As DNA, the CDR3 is TGCAGCGTTGAGGGACAGGGGGCTGTTGAGCAGTTCTTC. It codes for CSVEGQGAVEQFF.

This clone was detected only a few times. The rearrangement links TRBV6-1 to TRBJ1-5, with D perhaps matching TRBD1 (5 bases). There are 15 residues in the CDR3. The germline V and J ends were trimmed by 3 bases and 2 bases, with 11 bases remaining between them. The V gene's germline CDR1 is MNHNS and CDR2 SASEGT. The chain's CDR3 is CASSEDGGGNQPQHF. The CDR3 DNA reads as TGTGCCAGCAGTGAGGATGGAGGGGGCAATCAGCCCCAGCATTTT.

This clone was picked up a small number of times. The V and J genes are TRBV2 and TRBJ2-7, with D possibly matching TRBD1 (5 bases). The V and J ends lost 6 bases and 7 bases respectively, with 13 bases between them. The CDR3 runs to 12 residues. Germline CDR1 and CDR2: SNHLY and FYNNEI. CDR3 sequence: CASRGQGLEQYF. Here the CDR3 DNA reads TGTGCCAGCAGGGGTCAGGGCCTGGAGCAGTACTTC.

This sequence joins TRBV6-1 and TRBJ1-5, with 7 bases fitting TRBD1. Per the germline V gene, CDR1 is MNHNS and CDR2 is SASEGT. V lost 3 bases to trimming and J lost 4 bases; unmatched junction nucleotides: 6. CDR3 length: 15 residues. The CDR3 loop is CASSEGAGGNQPQHF. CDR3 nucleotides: TGTGCCAGCAGTGAGGGAGCAGGGGGTAATCAGCCCCAGCATTTT.

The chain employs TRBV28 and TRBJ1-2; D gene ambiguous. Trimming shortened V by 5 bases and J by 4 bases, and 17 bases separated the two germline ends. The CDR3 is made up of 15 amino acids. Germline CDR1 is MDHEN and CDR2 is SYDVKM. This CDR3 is CASSRTGSGSYGYTF. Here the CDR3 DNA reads TGTGCCAGCAGTCGTACGGGGTCCGGCAGCTATGGCTACACCTTC.

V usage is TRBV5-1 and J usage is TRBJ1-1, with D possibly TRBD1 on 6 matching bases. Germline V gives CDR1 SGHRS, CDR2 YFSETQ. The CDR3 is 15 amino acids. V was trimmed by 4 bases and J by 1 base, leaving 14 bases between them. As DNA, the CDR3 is TGCGCCAGCAGCCCGACAGGATCAGAGAACACTGAAGCTTTCTTT. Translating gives CASSPTGSENTEAFF.

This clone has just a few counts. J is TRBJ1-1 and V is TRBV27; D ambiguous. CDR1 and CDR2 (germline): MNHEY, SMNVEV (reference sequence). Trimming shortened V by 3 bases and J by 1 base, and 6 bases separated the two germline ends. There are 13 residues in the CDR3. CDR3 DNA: TGTGCCAGCAGTTTTGTCAAGAACACTGAAGCTTTCTTT. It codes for CASSFVKNTEAFF.

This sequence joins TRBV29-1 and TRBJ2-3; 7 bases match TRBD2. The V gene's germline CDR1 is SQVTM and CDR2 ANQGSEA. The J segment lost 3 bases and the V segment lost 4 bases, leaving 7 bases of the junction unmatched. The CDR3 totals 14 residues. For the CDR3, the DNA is TGCAGCGTTGTCACTAGCGTTCGTACAGATACGCAGTATTTT. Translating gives CSVVTSVRTDTQYF.

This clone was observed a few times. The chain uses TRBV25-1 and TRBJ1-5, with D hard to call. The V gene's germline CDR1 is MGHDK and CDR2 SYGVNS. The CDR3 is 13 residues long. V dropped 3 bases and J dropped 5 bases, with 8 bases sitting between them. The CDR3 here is CASSDSEYQPQHF. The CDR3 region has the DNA TGTGCCAGCAGTGATTCCGAGTATCAGCCCCAGCATTTT.

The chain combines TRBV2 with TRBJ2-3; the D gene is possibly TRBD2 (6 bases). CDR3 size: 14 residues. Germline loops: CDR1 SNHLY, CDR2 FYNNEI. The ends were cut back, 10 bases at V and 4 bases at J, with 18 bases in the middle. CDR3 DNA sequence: TGTGCCACCCTGATAGAGGAGGGATCAGATACGCAGTATTTT. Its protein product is CATLIEEGSDTQYF.

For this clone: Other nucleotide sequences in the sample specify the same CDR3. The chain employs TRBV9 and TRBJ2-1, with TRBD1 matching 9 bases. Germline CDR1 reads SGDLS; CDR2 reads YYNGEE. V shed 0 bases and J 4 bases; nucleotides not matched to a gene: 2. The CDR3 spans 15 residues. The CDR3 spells CASSVAGQGYNEQFF. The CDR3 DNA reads TGTGCCAGCAGCGTAGCTGGACAGGGGTACAATGAGCAGTTCTTC. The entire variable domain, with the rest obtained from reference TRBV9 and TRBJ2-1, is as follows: DSGVTQTPKHLITATGQRVTLRCSPRSGDLSVYWYQQSLDQGLQFLIQYYNGEERAKGNILERFSAQQFPDLHSELNLSSLELGDSALYFCASSVAGQGYNEQFFGPGTRLTVL.

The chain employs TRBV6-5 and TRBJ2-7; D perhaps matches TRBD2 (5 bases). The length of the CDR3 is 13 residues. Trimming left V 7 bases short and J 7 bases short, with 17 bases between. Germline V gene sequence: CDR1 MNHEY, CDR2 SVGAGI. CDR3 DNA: TGTGCCAGCACTCGGACCCAACCGGGGGAGCAGTACTTC. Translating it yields CASTRTQPGEQYF.

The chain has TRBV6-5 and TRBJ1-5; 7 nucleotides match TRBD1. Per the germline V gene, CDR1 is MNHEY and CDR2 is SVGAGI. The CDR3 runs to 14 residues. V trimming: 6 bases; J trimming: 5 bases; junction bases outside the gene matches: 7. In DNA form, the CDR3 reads TGTGCCAGCAGCACTGACAGGGAGGATCAGCCCCAGCATTTT. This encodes CASSTDREDQPQHF.

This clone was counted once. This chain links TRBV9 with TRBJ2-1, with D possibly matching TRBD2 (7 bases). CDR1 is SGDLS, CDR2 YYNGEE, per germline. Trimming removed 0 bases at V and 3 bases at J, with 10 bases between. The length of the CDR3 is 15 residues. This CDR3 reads CASSVGGGGYNEQFF. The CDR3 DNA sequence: TGTGCCAGCAGCGTAGGGGGAGGGGGCTACAATGAGCAGTTCTTC.

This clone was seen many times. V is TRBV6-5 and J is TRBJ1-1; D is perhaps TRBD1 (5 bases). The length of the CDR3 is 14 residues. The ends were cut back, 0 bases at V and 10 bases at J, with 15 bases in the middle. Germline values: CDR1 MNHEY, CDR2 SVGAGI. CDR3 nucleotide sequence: TGTGCCAGCAGTTACTCGATTATGAGAAGGGGAGCTTTCTTT. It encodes CASSYSIMRRGAFF.